This is a list of T cell receptor beta chains from one sample in a study of T cell responses to AZD1222 COVID-19 vaccine. Clones were read by immunoSEQ multiplex PCR, and TCRdb kept only the in-frame ones, dropping some. The sample contains 100,000 to 120,000 clones, around 83% of which appear only once. This specimen was peripheral blood, taken on day 0 of AZD1222 vaccination. Receptors were obtained from an adult in good health. The CDR3 runs from the conserved cysteine through the conserved F or W. A D gene is named only where the DNA matches it firmly. Rows may omit the clone size; those that give it use once, few, many or a size class.

NA | NA | TRBJ1-5 | TRBV21-1 | TGTGCCAGCAGCAAAAACAGGTCAAATCAGCCCCAGCATTTT | CASSKNRSNQPQHF
NA | few | TRBJ2-5 | TRBV3-1/TRBV3-2 | TGTGCCAGCAGCCGGGGGGAAGAGACCCAGTACTTC | CASSRGEETQYF
NA | once | TRBJ1-1 | TRBV19 | TGTGCCAGTAGTGGCGCCGGAGGTTCAGTTAGGGTTCGCATGAACACTGAAGCTTTCTTT | CASSGAGGSVRVRMNTEAFF
NA | NA | TRBJ2-7 | TRBV29-1 | TGCAGTTGCGGTGCCAGCGCCTACGAGCAGTACTTC | CSCGASAYEQYF
NA | few | TRBJ1-5 | TRBV5-6 | TGTGCCAGCAGCCCCCGATGGGGAGATCAGCCCCAGCATTTT | CASSPRWGDQPQHF
NA | NA | TRBJ2-7 | TRBV19 | TGTGCCATTGCCCCGGGACACCGCCACGAGCAGTACTTC | CAIAPGHRHEQYF
NA | NA | TRBJ1-2 | TRBV19 | TGTGCCACCCGCCGGGATGGCGGGGAATTTAACTATGGCTACACCTTC | CATRRDGGEFNYGYTF
NA | NA | TRBJ1-1 | TRBV19 | TGTGCCAGTAGTCTACAGGGTTGGTACACTGAAGCTTTCTTT | CASSLQGWYTEAFF
NA | few | TRBJ2-2 | TRBV5-1 | TGCGCCAGCAGCTTGTTACAGGTGACGAACACCGGGGAGCTGTTTTTT | CASSLLQVTNTGELFF
NA | NA | TRBJ1-1 | TRBV6-5 | TGTGCCAGCAGTTACGAGCTTAGGGGAGGGCTTGAAGCTTTCTTT | CASSYELRGGLEAFF
NA | NA | TRBJ1-1 | TRBV10-3 | TGTGCCATCGGTAGCGGCACCACTGAAGCTTTCTTT | CAIGSGTTEAFF
NA | NA | TRBJ1-3 | TRBV12-3/TRBV12-4 | TGTGCCAGCAGTTCGGGACCCGAAAGCACCATATATTTT | CASSSGPESTIYF
TRBD2 | NA | TRBJ2-5 | TRBV9 | TGTGCCAGCAGCGCGGGACTAGCGGGGGGTCAAGAGACCCAGTACTTC | CASSAGLAGGQETQYF
NA | few | TRBJ1-1 | TRBV5-1 | TGCGCCAGCAGCTTGGACGGGGGGCTCACTGAAGCTTTCTTT | CASSLDGGLTEAFF
TRBD2 | NA | TRBJ2-1 | TRBV10-3 | TGTGCCATCACCAAGGGACTAGCGGGGGCCTACAATGAGCAGTTCTTC | CAITKGLAGAYNEQFF
NA | NA | TRBJ1-6 | TRBV6-4 | TGTGCCAGCAGTATAGCGCCAGACTCCTATAATTCACCCCTCCACTTT | CASSIAPDSYNSPLHF
TRBD1 | NA | TRBJ2-7 | TRBV6-5 | TGTGCCAGCAGTCGGACAGGGGAGTCCTACGAGCAGTACTTC | CASSRTGESYEQYF
NA | NA | TRBJ1-1 | TRBV28 | TGTGCCAGCAGTTTGTCTGTCCCCTGGGAAGCTTTCTTT | CASSLSVPWEAFF
NA | NA | TRBJ2-5 | TRBV27 | TGTGCCAGCAGTTTGGGTCGCGAAGAGACCCAGTACTTC | CASSLGREETQYF
NA | NA | TRBJ1-2 | TRBV28 | TGTGCCAGCTTATTCAGGCGAACTAACTATGGCTACACCTTC | CASLFRRTNYGYTF
NA | NA | TRBJ1-2 | TRBV10-3 | TGTGCCATCACGAACCGGGACGAAGATTCCTATGGCTACACCTTC | CAITNRDEDSYGYTF
NA | once | TRBJ1-3 | TRBV7-6 | TGTGCCAGCAGCTTAGGGGAATTCTCTGGAAACACCATATATTTT | CASSLGEFSGNTIYF
NA | NA | TRBJ2-7 | TRBV7-2 | TGTGCCAGCAGCCCGGACAGCCTCGAGCAGTACTTC | CASSPDSLEQYF
NA | NA | TRBJ1-2 | TRBV27 | TGTGCCAGCAAAGGGGAAAAAGGTCGAGCCTATGGCTACACCTTC | CASKGEKGRAYGYTF
NA | NA | TRBJ1-5 | TRBV24-1 | TGTGCCACCAGTGATCCGGGCTTATCTGGGCAGCCCCAGCATTTT | CATSDPGLSGQPQHF
NA | few | TRBJ1-1 | TRBV9 | TGTGCCAGCAGCGTAGCAATTGGGGGGACGAACACTGAAGCTTTCTTT | CASSVAIGGTNTEAFF
NA | NA | TRBJ1-5 | TRBV28 | TGTGCCAGCAGTTTATCCCTGGGGGATCTGCGGTATAGCAATCAGCCCCAGCATTTT | CASSLSLGDLRYSNQPQHF
NA | once | TRBJ2-1 | TRBV12-3/TRBV12-4 | TGTGCCAGCAGTTTAGCCGGTAATGAGCAGTTCTTC | CASSLAGNEQFF
TRBD1 | NA | TRBJ2-5 | TRBV9 | TGTGCCAGCAGCCTCCGGACAGGGCAGGAGACCCAGTACTTC | CASSLRTGQETQYF
TRBD1 | NA | TRBJ2-6 | TRBV7-3 | TGTGCCAGCAGTTGGACCGGGACAGGGAGCTCTGGGGCCAACGTCCTGACTTTC | CASSWTGTGSSGANVLTF
NA | NA | TRBJ1-4 | TRBV18 | TGTGCCAGCTCACCCGGCGGGATCGAAGTAGGTGAAAAACTGTTTTTT | CASSPGGIEVGEKLFF
NA | NA | TRBJ1-4 | TRBV29-1 | TGCAGCGCACCACTTGAGGGGGAGGAAAAACTGTTTTTT | CSAPLEGEEKLFF
TRBD2 | NA | TRBJ2-7 | TRBV7-3 | TGTGCCAGCAGCGCCAAGGGAGGGGCCGAGCAGTACTTC | CASSAKGGAEQYF
TRBD2 | NA | TRBJ2-3 | TRBV5-8 | TGTGCCAGCAGGGTTACTAGCGGGGTCACAGATACGCAGTATTTT | CASRVTSGVTDTQYF
TRBD1 | NA | TRBJ1-5 | TRBV2 | TGTGCCAGCAGTCGGTCAGGGACAGCGACCAATCAGCCCCAGCATTTT | CASSRSGTATNQPQHF
NA | once | TRBJ2-3 | TRBV30 | TGTGCCTGGAGTCAGTCAGATACGCAGTATTTT | CAWSQSDTQYF
NA | NA | TRBJ1-5 | TRBV7-2 | TGTGCCAGCAGCTCCGGAGGTAATAGCAATCAGCCCCAGCATTTT | CASSSGGNSNQPQHF
NA | NA | TRBJ2-4 | TRBV6-5 | TGTGCCAGCAGTTACGTGGCAGGGAGAAAAAACATTCAGTACTTC | CASSYVAGRKNIQYF
TRBD1 | NA | TRBJ1-2 | TRBV24-1 | TGTGCCACCAGTGACACGACAGGGGCCTACTATGGCTACACCTTC | CATSDTTGAYYGYTF
NA | NA | TRBJ1-2 | TRBV18 | TGTGCCAGCTCACCAGGGGGGAACCGCTATGGCTACACCTTC | CASSPGGNRYGYTF
TRBD1 | NA | TRBJ1-2 | TRBV3-1/TRBV3-2 | TGTGCCAGCAGCCACCCTGGGGGACAGGGCCTTGGAGGCTACACCTTC | CASSHPGGQGLGGYTF
TRBD1 | NA | TRBJ2-7 | TRBV29-1 | TGCAGCGTTGGACAGGGACGCGAGCAGTACTTC | CSVGQGREQYF
NA | NA | TRBJ2-5 | TRBV15 | TGTGCCACCAGCAGAGAACGGGCTAACGAGGAGACCCAGTACTTC | CATSRERANEETQYF
NA | NA | TRBJ1-6 | TRBV5-6 | TGTGCCAGCAGCTTGAACAGCTCCTATAATTCACCCCTCCACTTT | CASSLNSSYNSPLHF
TRBD2 | NA | TRBJ2-5 | TRBV27 | TGTGCCAGCACTCCTTCTCTAGCGGAACTACAAGAGACCCAGTACTTC | CASTPSLAELQETQYF
NA | NA | TRBJ1-5 | TRBV21-1 | TGTGCCAGCAAAACCCAAGAGTCCCTGGGCAATCAGCCCCAGCATTTT | CASKTQESLGNQPQHF
NA | NA | TRBJ1-2 | TRBV10-3 | TGTGCCATCAGTGATAACAATGCGGACAGCTATGGCTACACCTTC | CAISDNNADSYGYTF
NA | NA | TRBJ1-5 | TRBV2 | TGTGCCAGCAGTGAAGGCCAGGTCAGCAATCAGCCCCAGCATTTT | CASSEGQVSNQPQHF
NA | NA | TRBJ2-1 | TRBV30 | TGTGCCTGGAGTCCGCGACTGAATGAGCAGTTCTTC | CAWSPRLNEQFF
NA | NA | TRBJ1-2 | TRBV7-9 | TGTGCCAGCAGCTTGACAGAGAACTATGGCTACACCTTC | CASSLTENYGYTF
TRBD1 | NA | TRBJ1-2 | TRBV7-9 | TGTGCCAGCAGCCCGAGACAGGGGAGCTATGGCTACACCTTC | CASSPRQGSYGYTF
TRBD2 | NA | TRBJ2-3 | TRBV2 | TGTGCCAGCAAGGGTAGCGGGGGGGGAACAGATACGCAGTATTTT | CASKGSGGGTDTQYF
NA | NA | TRBJ2-2 | TRBV7-2 | TGTGCCAGCAGCTTTGGAGCGACGGCCCACACCGGGGAGCTGTTTTTT | CASSFGATAHTGELFF
NA | NA | TRBJ1-1 | TRBV27 | TGTGCCAGCAGTTGGGGACTAGTAAGCACTGAAGCTTTCTTT | CASSWGLVSTEAFF
TRBD2 | NA | TRBJ2-1 | TRBV4-3 | TGCGCCAGCAGCCAGGAAGAGGGGTCGGGGATCCTGGCGGGGGTCTACAATGAGCAGTTCTTC | CASSQEEGSGILAGVYNEQFF